These 17 T cell receptor beta chains originate from one sample sequenced in a study of blood T cell repertoires in COVID-19. Assay used: immunoSEQ multiplex PCR; TCRdb lists only in-frame clones, some missing. This table holds a few hundred thousand clones, around 78% found once. Sequenced sample: peripheral blood. Source of these receptors: a man aged 55 to 69 who had recovered from COVID-19.

The chain uses TRBV19 and TRBJ1-6, with 9 bases lining up with TRBD1. Trimming removed 9 bases from V and 0 bases from J; junction bases left unmatched: 6. The germline gives CDR1 LNHDA, CDR2 SQIVND (reference sequence). This CDR3 is 16 amino acids long. As DNA, the CDR3 is TGTGCCAGCCACAGGGGGCTAAGCTCCTATAATTCACCCCTCCACTTT. Its translation is CASHRGLSSYNSPLHF.

This clone showed up just a few times. The chain links TRBV12-5 to TRBJ2-2; 7 nucleotides align to TRBD1. V gave up 6 bases and J gave up 3 bases; unmatched junction bases: 22. There are 20 residues in the CDR3. Germline V lookup: CDR1 LGHNT, CDR2 FRNRAP. This CDR3 is CASGRITITGQPTDTGELFF. CDR3 DNA sequence: TGTGCTAGTGGCAGGATCACCATTACGGGACAGCCGACGGACACCGGGGAGCTGTTTTTT.

This clone appeared once. This chain links TRBV18 with TRBJ1-6; D unclear. Trimming removed 5 bases from V and 0 bases from J, with 5 bases in between. The CDR3 loop spans 14 amino acids. Germline lookup yields CDR1 KGHSH and CDR2 LQKENI. The CDR3 is CASSVSSYNSPLHF. CDR3 sequence (DNA): TGTGCCAGCTCAGTGAGCTCCTATAATTCACCCCTCCACTTT.

This chain uses TRBV19 with TRBJ2-3; D remains unclear. The ends were cut back, 5 bases at V and 10 bases at J, with 16 bases in the middle. Germline CDR1 LNHDA, CDR2 SQIVND (reference sequence). CDR3 length: 13 amino acids. The CDR3 nucleotides are TGTGCCAGTAGTTACATTTTATTTGGAGCGCAGTATTTT. It yields the protein CASSYILFGAQYF.

The gene calls are TRBV24-1 and TRBJ1-2; D remains unclear. The CDR3 length is 13 residues. Trimming cost V 7 bases and J 5 bases, with 13 bases left between them. Germline CDR1 reads KGHDR; CDR2 reads SFDVKD. CDR3 in DNA: TGTGCCACCAGCGAGACTGAGCGGTATGGCTACACCTTC. Its translation is CATSETERYGYTF.

The gene calls are TRBV7-2 and TRBJ2-3; 7 positions match TRBD2. V shed 5 bases, J shed 0 bases, and the junction held 11 bases outside the gene matches. The CDR3 has 17 residues. Germline assignment: CDR1 SGHTA and CDR2 FQGNSA. CDR3 protein: CASSRDVLRGSTDTQYF. The CDR3 nucleotides read TGTGCCAGCAGCAGAGACGTGCTGCGGGGGAGCACAGATACGCAGTATTTT.

The chain uses TRBV30 and TRBJ2-5, with no clear D. The CDR3 loop spans 11 amino acids. CDR1 is GTSNPN and CDR2 is SVGIG in the germline V gene (reference sequence). Between the trimmed V and J ends, which lost 5 bases and 3 bases, there was a span of 7 bases. The CDR3 DNA follows: TGTGCCTGGCGCACTGAAGAGACCCAGTACTTC. Encoded protein: CAWRTEETQYF.

As regards this clone: A read error may produce the germline difference seen at one junction end. This rearrangement joins TRBV7-7 to TRBJ2-1, with TRBD2 matching 12 bases. CDR1 and CDR2 (germline): SSHAT, FNYEAQ (reference sequence). This CDR3 has 16 amino acids. The DNA for the CDR3 is TGTGCTAGCAGCTCAAACCTAGCGGGGGGGCTGGCTGAGCAGTTCTTC. This sequence encodes CASSSNLAGGLAEQFF.

The genes are TRBV27 and TRBJ1-3; possibly TRBD1 for D (6 bases). CDR3 length equals 17 residues. Germline assignment: CDR1 MNHEY and CDR2 SMNVEV (reference sequence). Trimming shortened V by 2 bases and J by 0 bases, and 14 bases separated the two germline ends. CDR3 in amino acids: CASSLGGPGSSGNTIYF. Written as DNA, the CDR3 is TGTGCCAGCAGTTTAGGGGGCCCAGGGAGCTCTGGAAACACCATATATTTT.

The V gene is TRBV30, the J gene TRBJ2-3; D is perhaps TRBD1 (5 bases). The CDR3 contains 13 residues. The germline gives CDR1 GTSNPN, CDR2 SVGIG (reference sequence). The CDR3 is CGVAHPGPDTQYF. The CDR3 DNA reads TGTGGGGTGGCCCATCCAGGGCCAGATACGCAGTATTTT.

The chain couples TRBV10-3 to TRBJ2-6; 9 bases match TRBD2. Trimming took 9 bases from V and 0 from J; bases not matched to a gene: 12. CDR3 size: 18 residues. Germline CDR1 reads ENHRY; CDR2 reads SYGVKD. Here the CDR3 reads CAISPAGGSGSGANVLTF. The CDR3 DNA reads as TGTGCCATATCCCCCGCGGGAGGGTCCGGCTCTGGGGCCAACGTCCTGACTTTC.

The chain uses TRBV5-1 and TRBJ2-3, with TRBD2 matching over 10 bases. The CDR3 spans 15 residues. Germline loops: CDR1 SGHRS, CDR2 YFSETQ. Trimming at V came to 4 bases and at J to 3 bases, leaving 5 bases not matched to a gene. CDR3 amino acids: CASSPGTSATDTQYF. CDR3 coding DNA: TGCGCCAGCAGCCCCGGGACTAGCGCGACAGATACGCAGTATTTT.

The CDR3 DNA reads as TGTGCCAGCAGTGACTCCGGGCGGGCAGATACGCAGTATTTT. Amino acid sequence: CASSDSGRADTQYF. V gene TRBV6-4 combines with J gene TRBJ2-3; D is possibly TRBD2 (5 bases). Trimming took off 0 bases at V and 4 bases at J, with 8 bases between the two ends. The length of the CDR3 is 14 residues. CDR1 is MRHNA, CDR2 SNTAGT, per germline.

The chain employs TRBV28 and TRBJ2-3; the match to TRBD2 covers 7 bases. The length of the CDR3 is 15 residues. With V trimmed by 6 bases and J by 1 base, 7 bases remained unmatched. Germline loops: CDR1 MDHEN, CDR2 SYDVKM. The CDR3 nucleotides read TGTGCCAGCAGCCCCTGGGAGGGAGGCACAGATACGCAGTATTTT. It encodes CASSPWEGGTDTQYF.

The V gene is TRBV19, the J gene TRBJ2-1; the match to TRBD2 covers 8 bases. V shed 3 bases, J shed 4 bases, and the junction held 2 bases outside the gene matches. This CDR3 comprises 14 residues. The germline V gene encodes CDR1 LNHDA and CDR2 SQIVND (reference sequence). The CDR3 reads CASSIGGGYNEQFF. The CDR3 coding sequence is TGTGCCAGTAGTATTGGCGGGGGGTACAATGAGCAGTTCTTC.

The table lists this clone with a few counts. V gene TRBV2 combines with J gene TRBJ2-7; a possible D gene is TRBD1 (6 bases). V was cut by 3 bases and J by 3 bases, with 9 bases left in between. This CDR3 is 13 amino acids long. CDR1 is SNHLY and CDR2 is FYNNEI in the germline V gene. CDR3 coding DNA: TGTGCCAGCAGTGAGCAGGGGCTCTACGAGCAGTACTTC. Translating it yields CASSEQGLYEQYF.

The chain carries TRBV9 and TRBJ1-2; D is perhaps TRBD1 (6 bases). Per germline, CDR1 SGDLS and CDR2 YYNGEE. The CDR3 totals 17 residues. V was clipped by 3 bases and J by 4 bases, with 22 bases between them. The CDR3 protein is CASSATGYGQSGYGYTF. Here the CDR3 DNA reads TGTGCCAGCAGCGCTACAGGATATGGACAGTCAGGCTATGGCTACACCTTC. Looking up the rest from reference TRBV9 and TRBJ1-2 gives the full variable domain: DSGVTQTPKHLITATGQRVTLRCSPRSGDLSVYWYQQSLDQGLQFLIQYYNGEERAKGNILERFSAQQFPDLHSELNLSSLELGDSALYFCASSATGYGQSGYGYTFGSGTRLTVV.